By frequency, the clone carrying this T cell receptor beta chain registers medium-sized. This sample is drawn from a study of T cell clusters in autoimmune cytopenias. Each sample's input was approximately 270 ng genomic DNA, 38,000 or so genome equivalents. Multiplex touch-down PCR amplified TRB using TRB-A and TRB-B pools in one tube. After re-calling the multiplex PCR reads, TCRdb lists one entry per CDR3 protein, DNA absent. Recorded for this sample: roughly 6,900 distinct CDR3 sequences. The sample was also linked to a second study, of T cell repertoires in aging, cancer and after chemotherapy.

Sequenced material: peripheral blood. This clonotype was sampled from a human donor in good health.

The CDR3 loop reads CASRPSTSGGYNEQFF. The chain couples TRBV6-5 to TRBJ2-1; as DNA is missing, the TRBD2 call by TCRdb cannot be tested. Looked up from germline, CDR1 is MNHEY and CDR2 is SVGAGI. The CDR3 consists of 16 residues.